This is a list of T cell receptor beta chains from one sample in a study of blood T cell repertoires in COVID-19. Clones were sequenced by immunoSEQ multiplex PCR, and TCRdb holds only the in-frame ones, with some missing. The sample records 30,000 to 40,000 clones, 80% to 90% being singletons. Sequencing used peripheral blood. Receptors were obtained from a man in his 60s with active COVID-19. Each CDR3 is given with its conserved first and last residue. Each record gives: V gene, D gene, clone size, J gene, CDR3 DNA, CDR3 protein. D genes are given only for firm matches. Rows may omit the clone size; those that give it use once, few, many or a size class.

V gene: TRBV1
D gene: -
clone size: few
J gene: TRBJ2-7
CDR3 DNA: TGCACCAGCAGCCAAGATAAAAGGCGGGAGGGTTACGAGCAGTACTTC
CDR3 protein: CTSSQDKRREGYEQYF

V gene: TRBV5-1
D gene: -
clone size: few
J gene: TRBJ2-5
CDR3 DNA: TGCGCCAGCAGCTTGGGGGCCGGAGAGACCCAGTACTTC
CDR3 protein: CASSLGAGETQYF

V gene: TRBV19
D gene: -
clone size: -
J gene: TRBJ2-7
CDR3 DNA: TGTGCCAGTAGTCGCTGGACAGACTACGAGCAGTACTTC
CDR3 protein: CASSRWTDYEQYF

V gene: TRBV6-2/TRBV6-3
D gene: TRBD2
clone size: -
J gene: TRBJ2-7
CDR3 DNA: TGTGCCAGCAGTTACTCGAGGCTAGCGGGAACCTACGAGCAGTACTTC
CDR3 protein: CASSYSRLAGTYEQYF

V gene: TRBV5-5
D gene: TRBD1
clone size: few
J gene: TRBJ2-2
CDR3 DNA: TGTGCCAGCACATTAAGGGGGCAGGACACCGGGGAGCTGTTTTTT
CDR3 protein: CASTLRGQDTGELFF

V gene: TRBV20-1
D gene: -
clone size: -
J gene: TRBJ2-7
CDR3 DNA: TGCAGTGCCAGGACAGCCTACGAGCAGTACTTC
CDR3 protein: CSARTAYEQYF

V gene: TRBV3-1/TRBV3-2
D gene: TRBD1
clone size: once
J gene: TRBJ1-4
CDR3 DNA: TGTGCCAGCAGCCCCCGGGACAGGGCCACTAATGAAAAACTGTTTTTT
CDR3 protein: CASSPRDRATNEKLFF

V gene: TRBV5-1
D gene: TRBD2
clone size: -
J gene: TRBJ2-5
CDR3 DNA: TGCGCCAGCAGCCCAACTAGCGGGAGGGCCGGGGCGGAGACCCAGTACTTC
CDR3 protein: CASSPTSGRAGAETQYF

V gene: TRBV3-1/TRBV3-2
D gene: TRBD1
clone size: -
J gene: TRBJ2-5
CDR3 DNA: TGTGCCAGCAGCCGGGGACAGGCTGGGGGCCAAGAGACCCAGTACTTC
CDR3 protein: CASSRGQAGGQETQYF

V gene: TRBV27
D gene: -
clone size: -
J gene: TRBJ1-2
CDR3 DNA: TGTGCCAGCAGCCCTACCCCAGGGCTTCGAGGCTACACCTTC
CDR3 protein: CASSPTPGLRGYTF

V gene: TRBV7-9
D gene: -
clone size: -
J gene: TRBJ1-1
CDR3 DNA: TGTGCCAGCAGCTTAGAGACAGGAGGAGTGAAGTCGTGGACTGAAGCTTTCTTT
CDR3 protein: CASSLETGGVKSWTEAFF

V gene: TRBV6-5
D gene: -
clone size: -
J gene: TRBJ1-2
CDR3 DNA: TGTGCCAGCAATATCCAGGGTCGTGTTGGCTACACCTTC
CDR3 protein: CASNIQGRVGYTF

V gene: TRBV2
D gene: TRBD1
clone size: -
J gene: TRBJ2-3
CDR3 DNA: TGTGCCAGCAGTCGCAGGGGGCCCGCTGCAGATACGCAGTATTTT
CDR3 protein: CASSRRGPAADTQYF

V gene: TRBV28
D gene: TRBD2
clone size: -
J gene: TRBJ2-7
CDR3 DNA: TGTGCCAGCAGAGGACTAGCGGGAGCCTACGAGCAGTACTTC
CDR3 protein: CASRGLAGAYEQYF

V gene: TRBV6-4
D gene: -
clone size: -
J gene: TRBJ2-1
CDR3 DNA: TGTGCCAGCAGTGACGGTCAGGGCTATGAGCAGTTCTTC
CDR3 protein: CASSDGQGYEQFF

V gene: TRBV28
D gene: -
clone size: -
J gene: TRBJ2-2
CDR3 DNA: TGTGCCAGCCTTGGGAGCAGGAACACCGGGGAGCTGTTTTTT
CDR3 protein: CASLGSRNTGELFF

V gene: TRBV19
D gene: -
clone size: -
J gene: TRBJ1-5
CDR3 DNA: TGTGCCAGTAGCCTGACAGGAATCAATCAGCCCCAGCATTTT
CDR3 protein: CASSLTGINQPQHF

V gene: TRBV3-1/TRBV3-2
D gene: -
clone size: -
J gene: TRBJ2-4
CDR3 DNA: TGTGCCAGCAGCCAAGATTTGGCGGGCAAAAACATTCAGTACTTC
CDR3 protein: CASSQDLAGKNIQYF

V gene: TRBV9
D gene: -
clone size: -
J gene: TRBJ2-2
CDR3 DNA: TGTGCCAGCAGCGTAGAAGGGGTGAGGCTGATAAACACCGGGGAGCTGTTTTTT
CDR3 protein: CASSVEGVRLINTGELFF

V gene: TRBV19
D gene: TRBD1
clone size: -
J gene: TRBJ1-6
CDR3 DNA: TGTGCCAGTAGCGGACAGGGGACCGCCTATAATTCACCCCTCCACTTT
CDR3 protein: CASSGQGTAYNSPLHF

V gene: TRBV7-9
D gene: -
clone size: -
J gene: TRBJ2-5
CDR3 DNA: TGTGCCAGCAGCTTAGCCCTACAGGGGGGGCAAGAGACCCAGTACTTC
CDR3 protein: CASSLALQGGQETQYF

V gene: TRBV19
D gene: TRBD2
clone size: -
J gene: TRBJ2-3
CDR3 DNA: TGTGCCAGTAGTAGTGGATGGCGGGAGGGCACAGATACGCAGTATTTT
CDR3 protein: CASSSGWREGTDTQYF

V gene: TRBV9
D gene: -
clone size: -
J gene: TRBJ2-7
CDR3 DNA: TGTGCCAGCAGCCCGACTGGCCCCCCCTCCTACGAGCAGTACTTC
CDR3 protein: CASSPTGPPSYEQYF

V gene: TRBV11-3
D gene: TRBD2
clone size: -
J gene: TRBJ2-2
CDR3 DNA: TGTGCCAGCAGCTTAGGCGGGAGCGGGACCGGGGAGCTGTTTTTT
CDR3 protein: CASSLGGSGTGELFF

V gene: TRBV13
D gene: TRBD1
clone size: -
J gene: TRBJ2-7
CDR3 DNA: TGTGCCAGCAGCTTAGAGGAGACAGGGGACGAGCAGTACTTC
CDR3 protein: CASSLEETGDEQYF

V gene: TRBV4-1
D gene: TRBD2
clone size: once
J gene: TRBJ2-2
CDR3 DNA: TGCGCCAGCAGCCTGGGACTAGCGGCCAGGGGGGGCGACACCGGGGAGCTGTTTTTT
CDR3 protein: CASSLGLAARGGDTGELFF

V gene: TRBV5-1
D gene: -
clone size: -
J gene: TRBJ2-1
CDR3 DNA: TGCGCCAGCAGCTTCCTCGAGCAGGGAGGCAATGAGCAGTTCTTC
CDR3 protein: CASSFLEQGGNEQFF

V gene: TRBV24-1
D gene: TRBD2
clone size: -
J gene: TRBJ2-1
CDR3 DNA: TGTGCCACCAGTGATATGTGGACTAGCGGGAGGAATGAGCAGTTCTTC
CDR3 protein: CATSDMWTSGRNEQFF

V gene: TRBV7-2
D gene: -
clone size: -
J gene: TRBJ2-2
CDR3 DNA: TGTGCCAGCAGCTTAACAGGGCCCAACACCGGGGAGCTGTTTTTT
CDR3 protein: CASSLTGPNTGELFF

V gene: TRBV6-1
D gene: TRBD1
clone size: -
J gene: TRBJ1-6
CDR3 DNA: TGTGCCAGCAGTGATCCCGGGACAGGGACAAAGAGGTCACCCCTCCACTTT
CDR3 protein: CASSDPGTGTKRSPLHF

V gene: TRBV6-1
D gene: TRBD2
clone size: -
J gene: TRBJ2-7
CDR3 DNA: TGTGCCAGCAGTGAACTTGGACTAGCAATCTACGAGCAGTACTTC
CDR3 protein: CASSELGLAIYEQYF

V gene: TRBV7-3
D gene: -
clone size: once
J gene: TRBJ2-1
CDR3 DNA: TGTGCCAGCAGCTCCCAGGGCTCCTACAATGAGCAGTTCTTC
CDR3 protein: CASSSQGSYNEQFF

V gene: TRBV2
D gene: -
clone size: -
J gene: TRBJ2-1
CDR3 DNA: TGTGCCAGCAGTGTTTTGCGGGACAATGAGCAGTTCTTC
CDR3 protein: CASSVLRDNEQFF

V gene: TRBV10-2
D gene: TRBD1
clone size: -
J gene: TRBJ2-7
CDR3 DNA: TGCGCCAGCCGGAGACTGCTGGACAGGGAGTTTCCCTACGAGCAGTACTTC
CDR3 protein: CASRRLLDREFPYEQYF

V gene: TRBV3-1/TRBV3-2
D gene: -
clone size: -
J gene: TRBJ2-5
CDR3 DNA: TGTGCCAGCAGCCAAGTATGGGGGGACGAGACCCAGTACTTC
CDR3 protein: CASSQVWGDETQYF

V gene: TRBV27
D gene: TRBD1
clone size: -
J gene: TRBJ2-7
CDR3 DNA: TGTGCCAGCAGTTCCACCCTCGGACAGGGGATCCCCTACGAGCAGTACTTC
CDR3 protein: CASSSTLGQGIPYEQYF

V gene: TRBV7-8
D gene: -
clone size: -
J gene: TRBJ2-7
CDR3 DNA: TGTGCCAGCAGCCCTGGAGGGGGCACTTTATTCGAGCAGTACTTC
CDR3 protein: CASSPGGGTLFEQYF

V gene: TRBV30
D gene: -
clone size: once
J gene: TRBJ1-2
CDR3 DNA: TGTGCCTGGAAAGCCCAGGGGAGCTATGGCTACACCTTC
CDR3 protein: CAWKAQGSYGYTF

V gene: TRBV9
D gene: TRBD2
clone size: -
J gene: TRBJ2-5
CDR3 DNA: TGTGCCAGCAGCTCGGGACCGCCGGGGGGGACCCAGTACTTC
CDR3 protein: CASSSGPPGGTQYF

V gene: TRBV18
D gene: -
clone size: -
J gene: TRBJ2-6
CDR3 DNA: TGTGCCAGCTCACGAGATTCTGGGGCCAACGTCCTGACTTTC
CDR3 protein: CASSRDSGANVLTF

V gene: TRBV12-3/TRBV12-4
D gene: -
clone size: -
J gene: TRBJ2-1
CDR3 DNA: TGTGCCAGCAGTGACCGGCTTCGGGGAGAGCAGTTCTTC
CDR3 protein: CASSDRLRGEQFF

V gene: TRBV7-9
D gene: -
clone size: -
J gene: TRBJ1-2
CDR3 DNA: TGTGCCAGCAGAAAAGGCGGAGGAACTTATGGCTACACCTTC
CDR3 protein: CASRKGGGTYGYTF

V gene: TRBV27
D gene: -
clone size: -
J gene: TRBJ2-2
CDR3 DNA: TGTGCCAGCAGTTTAAGGGGCGGGAACACCGGGGAGCTGTTTTTT
CDR3 protein: CASSLRGGNTGELFF